These T cell receptor beta chains were read from a single sample in a study of blood T cells in healthy people across ages. TCRdb itself ran the 5' RACE reads through MiXCR, one entry per CDR3 protein. The sample gives over 750,000 distinct CDR3 sequences, approximately 25% of which show up once; 8% to 10% is in the top ten. These sequences were also reported in another study, on T cells of mothers and their children.

The sequenced sample was blood. These receptors all come from a boy younger than 18 in good health. The CDR3 runs from the conserved cysteine through the conserved F or W. The D gene is left open where the match is weak. Expanded clones are given a class, and other clones once, few, many or no size at all.

cdr3_aa cdr3_nt cdr3_length v_call d_call j_call clone_size
CASSSVFDPPYEQYF TGTGCCAGCAGTAGCGTTTTCGATCCCCCCTACGAGCAGTACTTC 15 TRBV6-6 NA TRBJ2-7 NA
CASSYSWTGVGETQYF TGTGCCAGCAGTTACTCTTGGACAGGGGTAGGAGAGACCCAGTACTTC 16 TRBV6-5 TRBD1 TRBJ2-5 few
CASSQDVAGNSYNERFF TGTGCCAGCAGCCAAGATGTAGCGGGAAACTCCTACAATGAGCGGTTCTTC 17 TRBV4-2 TRBD2 TRBJ2-1 NA
CASSPRRLAGGADTQYF TGTGCCAGCAGCCCGCGACGACTAGCGGGAGGCGCCGATACGCAGTATTTT 17 TRBV7-9 TRBD2 TRBJ2-3 NA
CASSQRMGDSYEQYF TGTGCCAGCAGCCAACGAATGGGGGACTCCTACGAGCAGTACTTC 15 TRBV4-2 NA TRBJ2-7 NA
CASSLAQGTGNTIYF TGCGCCAGCAGCTTGGCCCAGGGAACTGGAAACACCATATATTTT 15 TRBV5-1 NA TRBJ1-3 NA
CASSVNLDRGGETQYF TGCGCCAGCAGCGTGAATCTGGACAGGGGAGGAGAGACCCAGTACTTC 16 TRBV5-1 TRBD1 TRBJ2-5 NA
CASRPGTTITGELFF TGTGCCAGTAGGCCCGGGACAACGATTACCGGGGAGCTATTTTTT 15 TRBV19 NA TRBJ2-2 few
CASSQGTGYGYTF TGCGCCAGCAGCCAAGGGACAGGCTATGGCTACACCTTC 13 TRBV4-1 TRBD1 TRBJ1-2 few
CASSLTGVANGYTF TGTGCCAGCAGCTTGACAGGCGTGGCGAATGGCTACACCTTC 14 TRBV6-5 NA TRBJ1-2 NA
CSVATAYEQYF TGCAGCGTTGCGACAGCCTACGAGCAGTACTTC 11 TRBV29-1 NA TRBJ2-7 few
CSVSDTPGEKLFF TGCAGCGTTTCGGACACGCCGGGGGAAAAACTGTTTTTT 13 TRBV29-1 NA TRBJ1-4 few
CASSPPPERGLYEQYF TGCGCCAGCAGCCCGCCCCCAGAGAGAGGTCTCTACGAGCAGTACTTC 16 TRBV4-1 NA TRBJ2-7 NA
CASSQDRELMNGYTF TGCGCCAGCAGCCAGGACAGGGAGCTTATGAATGGCTACACCTTC 15 TRBV4-3 TRBD1 TRBJ1-2 NA
CASKDSSTDTQYF TGTGCCAGCAAGGATTCTAGCACAGATACGCAGTATTTT 13 TRBV28 NA TRBJ2-3 NA
CSVEIGWGDEQFF TGCAGCGTTGAAATAGGGTGGGGGGATGAGCAGTTCTTC 13 TRBV29-1 NA TRBJ2-1 NA
CASSSLAATDTQYF TGTGCCAGCAGCTCACTAGCGGCAACAGATACGCAGTATTTT 14 TRBV7-2 TRBD2 TRBJ2-3 few
CSVLQGSISYNEQFF TGCAGCGTCCTACAGGGGTCAATCTCCTACAATGAGCAGTTCTTC 15 TRBV29-1 TRBD1 TRBJ2-1 NA
CASSAGTGASTDTQYF TGCGCCAGCAGCGCTGGGACAGGGGCTAGTACAGATACGCAGTATTTT 16 TRBV7-3 TRBD1 TRBJ2-3 NA
CASSFTSGRQETQYF TGCGCCAGCAGCTTTACTAGCGGGAGGCAAGAGACCCAGTACTTC 15 TRBV5-1 TRBD2 TRBJ2-5 NA
CASREGYGYTF TGTGCCAGCAGAGAGGGTTATGGCTACACCTTC 11 TRBV28 NA TRBJ1-2 many
CASSWGPDGIEKLFF TGCGCCAGCAGCTGGGGACCGGATGGAATTGAAAAACTGTTTTTT 15 TRBV5-1 NA TRBJ1-4 NA
CSAMSGNEQFF TGCAGTGCTATGTCAGGGAATGAGCAGTTCTTC 11 TRBV20-1 NA TRBJ2-1 NA
CASGGVVFHF TGTGCCAGCGGGGGAGTGGTGTTCCACTTT 10 TRBV6-2/TRBV6-3 NA TRBJ1-6 NA
CAIQLTAQETQYF TGTGCCATCCAACTGACAGCCCAAGAGACCCAGTACTTC 13 TRBV10-3 NA TRBJ2-5 NA
CAISESDPTQYF TGTGCCATCAGTGAGTCGGACCCGACGCAGTATTTT 12 TRBV10-3 NA TRBJ2-3 few
CASRLNGRGDEQFF TGCGCCAGCAGACTCAACGGCAGGGGCGATGAGCAGTTCTTC 14 TRBV5-1 NA TRBJ2-1 once
CAISDPPTEADEQYF TGTGCCATCAGTGACCCACCGACCGAAGCGGACGAGCAGTACTTC 15 TRBV10-3 NA TRBJ2-7 NA
CASSLKADRSTYEQYF TGTGCCAGCAGTCTCAAGGCGGACAGGTCCACCTACGAGCAGTACTTC 16 TRBV27 TRBD1 TRBJ2-7 NA
CASSRSRGTGTDTQYF TGTGCCAGCAGCAGATCGCGGGGAACCGGCACAGATACGCAGTATTTT 16 TRBV9 NA TRBJ2-3 NA
CASSLWDRPNEKLFF TGTGCCAGCAGTCTATGGGACAGGCCTAATGAAAAACTGTTTTTT 15 TRBV12-3/TRBV12-4 TRBD1 TRBJ1-4 NA
CATSRGLEQFF TGTGCCACCAGCAGAGGCCTTGAGCAGTTCTTC 11 TRBV15 NA TRBJ2-1 NA
CASSYGTSPDLGYTQYF TGCGCCAGCAGCTATGGGACCTCCCCCGACCTCGGGTATACGCAGTATTTT 17 TRBV4-1 NA TRBJ2-3 few
CASSVSTSYGNIQYF TGTGCCAGCAGCGTATCTACCTCATATGGGAACATTCAGTACTTC 15 TRBV9 NA TRBJ2-4 NA
CASSLDGMKPSQYF TGCGCCAGCAGCCTGGACGGGATGAAACCGTCGCAGTACTTC 14 TRBV5-1 NA TRBJ2-5 NA
CASSQRFQETQYF TGTGCCAGCAGCCAAAGGTTCCAAGAGACCCAGTACTTC 13 TRBV4-2 NA TRBJ2-5 few
CASSARDGGGTDTQYF TGTGCCAGCAGCGCACGGGACGGAGGGGGCACAGATACGCAGTATTTT 16 TRBV9 NA TRBJ2-3 NA
CASGEDTEAFF TGTGCCAGCGGAGAAGACACTGAAGCTTTCTTT 11 TRBV2 NA TRBJ1-1 NA
CTARGGGTEAFF TGCACCGCTAGGGGTGGAGGCACTGAAGCTTTCTTT 12 TRBV29-1 NA TRBJ1-1 NA
CASSLFVGGSVNAFF TGCGCCAGCAGCTTGTTCGTTGGCGGATCCGTGAACGCTTTCTTT 15 TRBV5-1 NA TRBJ1-1 few
CASSVSGGWGTGELFF TGTGCCAGCAGCGTTTCAGGGGGCTGGGGCACCGGGGAGCTGTTTTTT 16 TRBV7-2 TRBD1 TRBJ2-2 few
CASSLSGQGNTEAFF TGTGCCAGCAGCTTATCGGGACAGGGGAACACTGAAGCTTTCTTT 15 TRBV11-2 TRBD1 TRBJ1-1 NA
CASTFGGRGSGNTIYF TGTGCCAGCACCTTCGGGGGCCGAGGGTCCGGAAACACCATATATTTT 16 TRBV7-2 NA TRBJ1-3 few
CASSQDWDRASDTQYF TGCGCCAGCAGCCAAGATTGGGACAGGGCCTCAGATACGCAGTATTTT 16 TRBV4-1 TRBD1 TRBJ2-3 once
CANQPGVNYGYTF TGTGCCAACCAGCCAGGGGTTAACTATGGCTACACCTTC 13 TRBV2 NA TRBJ1-2 few
CASTVGGFSYEQYF TGTGCCAGCACGGTCGGGGGATTCTCCTACGAGCAGTACTTC 14 TRBV28 NA TRBJ2-7 NA